The 11 T cell receptor beta chains reported below all come from one sample, sequenced in a study of read filtering for tumor transcriptome and immune sequencing (dated by TCRdb to the early 2020s). The sample was run on an Illumina HiSeq 4000. TCR libraries were constructed from approximately 0.4 ug RNA using the Immunoverse kit, and molecular barcoded adaptors covering alpha/delta and beta/gamma chains were employed. Using fastp trimming at Q25 and MiXCR clonotype assembly, TCRdb reanalyzed the public sequencing data and kept in-frame beta chains. Rows matching on CDR3 protein sequence are summarized as one entry with the most common DNA and genes. Recorded for this sample are roughly 130,000 distinct CDR3 sequences; approximately 12% of them occurred a single time. The biggest ten clones account for 11% of the sample. The sequencing input was a population of CD138-negative cells sorted from bone marrow. This specimen's cell subset or site label, interpreted: bone marrow mononuclear cells depleted of CD138+ plasma/myeloma cells by negative magnetic selection. These receptors were obtained from a donor older than 35 with multiple myeloma.

This clonotype occurred many times. This chain's CDR3 is CASSLRTSYEQYF. For the CDR3, the DNA is TGTGCCAGCAGCCTCAGGACGAGCTACGAGCAGTACTTC. The V call is TRBV7-8, the J call TRBJ2-7; no definite D call. This CDR3 has 13 amino acids. V was shortened by 5 bases and J by 3 bases, with 11 bases between the two germline ends. Germline V gene lookup returns CDR1 SGHVS and CDR2 FQNEAQ.

At least ten counts were recorded for this clonotype. The chain links TRBV7-9 to TRBJ2-7, with 9 positions matching TRBD2. The CDR3 contains 14 residues. Germline loops: CDR1 SEHNR, CDR2 FQNEAQ (reference sequence). V lost 7 bases to trimming and J lost 3 bases; unmatched junction nucleotides: 7. In DNA, the CDR3 is TGTGCCAGCACGCGGGGTAGCGGGGGCTACGAGCAGTACTTC. This encodes CASTRGSGGYEQYF.

This clonotype was recorded a few times. Being one base from a much bigger clone, this may be a read error. Given the absence of the conserved phenylalanine or tryptophan at the CDR3 end, a read error is likely. The chain recombines TRBV18 with TRBJ2-7; TRBD1 matches at 10 bases. The J segment lost 4 bases and the V segment lost 1 base, leaving 7 bases of the junction unmatched. CDR3 length equals 16 residues. Germline V lookup: CDR1 KGHSH, CDR2 LQKENI. CDR3 DNA: TGTGCCAGCTCACCACTGTCGGGACAGGGGCTTTACGAGCAGTACTTA. Translation gives CASSPLSGQGLYEQYL.

This clonotype was found many times. The rearrangement links TRBV7-6 to TRBJ2-1; 7 nucleotides match TRBD2. The junction had 7 bases not matched to a gene; V was cut back by 2 bases and J by 6 bases. CDR1 and CDR2 from the germline V gene are SGHVS and FNYEAQ. The CDR3 runs to 15 residues. The CDR3 DNA reads TGTGCCAGCAGCTTAATGGGGACTAAAATCAATGAGCAGTTCTTC. It translates to CASSLMGTKINEQFF.

In its sample, this clonotype was seen many times. The chain links TRBV5-1 to TRBJ2-2; D not resolved. Trimming cost V 1 base and J 1 base, with 5 bases left between them. Germline CDR1 is SGHRS and CDR2 is YFSETQ. The CDR3 contains 14 residues. CDR3 loop: CASSLSVNTGELFF. CDR3 bases: TGCGCCAGCAGCTTGTCCGTGAACACCGGGGAGCTGTTTTTT.

Only a few counts were recorded for this clonotype. This may stem from a read error, because a much larger clone lies one nucleotide away. The CDR3 region has the DNA TGTGCCAGCAGTGAATCCACTAGCTACAATGGGCAGTTCTTC. It specifies CASSESTSYNGQFF. This rearrangement joins TRBV6-1 to TRBJ2-1; tentative D call: TRBD2 (6 bases). Germline CDR1 and CDR2: MNHNS and SASEGT. This CDR3 has 14 amino acids.

This clonotype occurred many times. The chain links TRBV5-1 to TRBJ1-1; D is ambiguous. V was cut by 0 bases and J by 6 bases, with 21 bases left in between. The germline V gene has CDR1 SGHRS and CDR2 YFSETQ. This CDR3 has 17 residues. The DNA for the CDR3 is TGCGCCAGCAGCTTGGGACTTACGCCCTTCTTGTATTCTGAAGCTTTCTTT. Translated: CASSLGLTPFLYSEAFF. Full variable domain (missing parts from reference TRBV5-1 and TRBJ1-1): KAGVTQTPRYLIKTRGQQVTLSCSPISGHRSVSWYQQTPGQGLQFLFEYFSETQRNKGNFPGRFSGRQFSNSRSEMNVSTLELGDSALYLCASSLGLTPFLYSEAFFGQGTRLTVV.

This clonotype was observed at least ten times. This chain joins TRBV7-2 and TRBJ2-2, with 11 bases aligning to TRBD1. With V trimmed by 5 bases and J by 6 bases, 5 bases remained unmatched. The CDR3 is 15 residues long. Germline CDR1 and CDR2: SGHTA and FQGNSA. The CDR3 loop is CASSPRTGGPGELFF. The CDR3 nucleotides read TGTGCCAGCAGCCCCCGGACAGGGGGCCCCGGGGAGCTGTTTTTT.

This clonotype was counted only a few times. The chain has TRBV5-4 and TRBJ2-1; 16 positions agree with TRBD2. CDR1 and CDR2 (germline): SGHNT, YYREEE (reference sequence). The ends lost 3 bases at V and 7 bases at J; junction bases unmatched: 7. CDR3 length equals 17 residues. The CDR3 loop reads CASSSGMGLAGGNEQFF. DNA for the CDR3: TGTGCCAGCAGCTCGGGGATGGGACTAGCGGGAGGGAATGAGCAGTTCTTC.

This clonotype was detected ten times or more. This rearrangement joins TRBV29-1 to TRBJ2-3; TRBD2 agrees at 11 bases. The CDR3 sequence is 18 residues long. J lost 4 bases, V lost 0 bases, and 12 bases had no gene match. CDR1 is SQVTM, CDR2 ANQGSEA, per germline. The CDR3 nucleotides read TGCAGCGTTGAAGATCGCGCTAGCGGGGGGCGCAAAGCAGATACGCAGTATTTT. It specifies CSVEDRASGGRKADTQYF.

This clonotype appeared many times. The chain uses TRBV4-2 and TRBJ2-1; 11 positions agree with TRBD2. CDR1 LGHNA and CDR2 YNFKEQ come from the germline V gene. This CDR3 spans 16 amino acids. J lost 7 bases, V lost 0 bases, and 5 bases had no gene match. For the CDR3, the DNA is TGTGCCAGCAGCCAAGAACTAGCGGGAGTGGGAAATGAGCAGTTCTTC. As protein: CASSQELAGVGNEQFF.